The entry that follows covers one TCR beta chain sequence. Original analysis: Reference gene primers were amplified, and this amplification served to estimate nucleated cell counts. Sequenced by immunoSEQ multiplex PCR; TCRdb stores in-frame clones only, minus some. V, J and clone size are taken as reported in that table, and D and trimming were inferred from the DNA itself. The sample contains about 99,000 clones, approximately 84% of which appear only once. The sample belongs to a study of blood T cell repertoires in COVID-19. Study context: Samples came from the United States, Italy and Spain, spanning acute and convalescent COVID-19. PBMCs, B-cell-depleted T cells, or T cells provided the cDNA or gDNA that made up the material.

This CDR3 has 12 amino acids. Germline trimming cut 6 bases from V and 11 bases from J; bases unmatched to any gene: 10. The chain joins TRBV12-3 or TRBV12-4 to TRBJ2-7; 7 bases line up with TRBD2. The clonotype was recovered from a human donor in a cohort sampled during active COVID-19. Input material: peripheral blood. This CDR3 reads CASSRGVWGKYF. The CDR3 DNA reads as TGTGCCAGCAGCCGGGGGGTCTGGGGAAAGTACTTC.